This is a list of T cell receptor beta chains from one sample in a study of post-analysis software for immune sequencing data. A single record per CDR3 protein comes from TCRdb applying MiXCR to the PCR reads. Of some 690,000 distinct CDR3 sequences listed, over 45% are singletons. Sequencing was done on a sample of blood. The receptor source for this set is a girl between 2 and 10 years old with multiple sclerosis. Both conserved end residues are part of each CDR3. Each record gives: V gene, clone size, D gene, J gene, CDR3 DNA, CDR3 protein. D genes are given only for firm matches. Clone size is given for some rows only: seen once, a few or many times, or a class if the clone is expanded.

TRBV2	.	TRBD2	TRBJ2-1	TGTGCCCGAGGACTAGCGGGGGGCAATGAGCAGTTCTTC	CARGLAGGNEQFF
TRBV19	.	.	TRBJ2-7	TGTGCCAGTAGTTGGGGCACGCCCTACGAGCAGTACTTC	CASSWGTPYEQYF
TRBV10-2	.	TRBD1	TRBJ2-1	TGCGCCAGCAGTGAGTCGGGGACAGGGGTGGATGAGCAGTTCTTC	CASSESGTGVDEQFF
TRBV19	.	.	TRBJ2-3	TGTGCCAGTAGTCCAGGATTCAGCACAGATACGCAGTATTTT	CASSPGFSTDTQYF
TRBV7-9	.	.	TRBJ1-1	TGTGCCAGCAGCTTAGTAACAGGATTGAACACTGAAGCTTTCTTT	CASSLVTGLNTEAFF
TRBV7-3	few	.	TRBJ2-1	TGTGCCAGCAGTCTAGGGAATCCGACAGTCAATGAGCAGTTCTTC	CASSLGNPTVNEQFF
TRBV7-9	few	.	TRBJ2-3	TGTGCCAGCAGCTTAGATCCGGGGGATACGCAGTATTTT	CASSLDPGDTQYF
TRBV10-1	few	.	TRBJ2-3	TGCGCCAGCAGTGAGTCTTCCCCGGATACGCAGTATTTT	CASSESSPDTQYF
TRBV6-1	few	TRBD2	TRBJ2-3	TGTGCCAGCAGTGACCTAGCGGGAGCGGGAGATACGCAGTATTTT	CASSDLAGAGDTQYF
TRBV7-9	.	.	TRBJ1-2	TGTGCCAGCAGCTCGCTCGGAGGGGGATCTAACTATGGCTACACCTTC	CASSSLGGGSNYGYTF
TRBV20-1	few	TRBD2	TRBJ2-7	TGCAGTGCTAGAGGACTAGCAGGGTCCCTTGACGGCGAGCAGTACTTC	CSARGLAGSLDGEQYF
TRBV19	.	.	TRBJ2-1	TGTGCCAGTACCATTCAAGGGGGCTACAATGAGCAGTTCTTC	CASTIQGGYNEQFF
TRBV5-1	few	TRBD1	TRBJ1-2	TGCGCCAGCAGCGTGGGACAGGGGGTCTATGGCTACACCTTC	CASSVGQGVYGYTF
TRBV5-6	.	.	TRBJ2-1	TGTGCCAGCAGCCCCGACAGGGACTTGAGCTCCTACAATGAGCAGTTCTTC	CASSPDRDLSSYNEQFF
TRBV6-6	.	.	TRBJ2-7	TGTGCCAGCAGCCGAAATTCCGGGCCCAAGACCCACGAGCAGTACTTC	CASSRNSGPKTHEQYF
TRBV6-5	.	TRBD1	TRBJ2-3	TGTGCCAGCAGTTACTCAGGACAGGGCGATACGCAGTATTTT	CASSYSGQGDTQYF
TRBV29-1	.	TRBD1	TRBJ2-3	TGCAGCGCCATGACAGGGGCCGAGGGTACGCAGTATTTT	CSAMTGAEGTQYF
TRBV6-6	.	.	TRBJ1-4	TGTGCCAGCAGGCAAAGAGGGGGAGAAAAACTGTTTTTT	CASRQRGGEKLFF
TRBV12-3/TRBV12-4	.	TRBD1	TRBJ1-1	TGTGCCAGCAGTACCCGGAGGGGGCAAGACACTGAAGCTTTCTTT	CASSTRRGQDTEAFF
TRBV20-1	.	.	TRBJ1-1	TGCAGTGCTAGGGGGGGGGCATTGAACACTGAAGCTTTCTTT	CSARGGALNTEAFF
TRBV20-1	.	TRBD2	TRBJ2-5	TGCAGTGCTAGTGCTAGCGGAGAGACCCAGTACTTC	CSASASGETQYF
TRBV6-1	.	.	TRBJ2-1	TGTGCCAGCAGTCCAGTCCTGGTCGGGGGCGATGAGCAGTTCTTC	CASSPVLVGGDEQFF
TRBV9	few	.	TRBJ1-1	TGTGCCAGCAGCGTAGAGGCGGGAAACACTGAAGCTTTCTTT	CASSVEAGNTEAFF
TRBV11-2	.	.	TRBJ2-5	TGTGCCAGCAGCTTAGAACTAGCCCAAGAGACCCAGTACTTC	CASSLELAQETQYF
TRBV3-1	.	.	TRBJ2-3	TGTGCCAGCAGCCCCACCGGGACCCACACAGATACGCAGTATTTT	CASSPTGTHTDTQYF
TRBV7-2	once	.	TRBJ2-2	TGTGCCAGCAGCTCCCACCGGGACGGGTTTGGAACCGGGGAGCTGTTTTTT	CASSSHRDGFGTGELFF
TRBV7-6	once	TRBD1	TRBJ1-6	TGTGCCAGCACCACAGGGGTAGGGTCACCCCTCCACTTT	CASTTGVGSPLHF
TRBV9	few	TRBD2	TRBJ2-7	TGTGCCAGCAGCGTAGGGGCGGGAGGGCGGAACGAGCAGTACTTC	CASSVGAGGRNEQYF
TRBV18	.	TRBD2	TRBJ2-7	TGTGCCAGCTCAATCCGAGGAGCGGGAGTTGATAGCAACGAGCAGTACTTC	CASSIRGAGVDSNEQYF
TRBV6-5	few	TRBD1	TRBJ2-7	TGTGCCAGCAGTTACCACCGGGACAGCTCCTACGAGCAGTACTTC	CASSYHRDSSYEQYF
TRBV7-2	.	.	TRBJ1-3	TGTGCCAGCAGCTGGACCGCGACGGCGGGAAACACCATATATTTT	CASSWTATAGNTIYF
TRBV5-1	.	.	TRBJ2-1	TGCGCCAGCAGCTTGGTGCCTGATCGGGAGCAGTTCTTC	CASSLVPDREQFF